This T cell receptor beta chain was sequenced in a study of blood T cell repertoires in COVID-19. At the level of the study: Samples representing acute and convalescent COVID-19 were sourced from the United States, Italy and Spain.

Germline loops: CDR1 SGHVS, CDR2 FNYEAQ. This CDR3 spans 16 amino acids. V shed 5 bases and J 5 bases; nucleotides not matched to a gene: 8. This table comes from immunoSEQ multiplex PCR, and its TCRdb copy is limited to in-frame clones, with some not included. The repertoire holds approximately 270,000 clones, with around 93% as singletons. V is TRBV7-6 and J is TRBJ2-3; 12 positions agree with TRBD2. The TCR was taken from a man aged 40-50 years who had been exposed to COVID-19. The sequenced sample was PBMCs or T cells enriched from blood (not recorded which). CDR3 sequence reads: CASSPRLAGAGDTQYF. The CDR3, as DNA: TGTGCCAGCAGCCCGAGACTAGCGGGAGCAGGAGATACGCAGTATTTT.